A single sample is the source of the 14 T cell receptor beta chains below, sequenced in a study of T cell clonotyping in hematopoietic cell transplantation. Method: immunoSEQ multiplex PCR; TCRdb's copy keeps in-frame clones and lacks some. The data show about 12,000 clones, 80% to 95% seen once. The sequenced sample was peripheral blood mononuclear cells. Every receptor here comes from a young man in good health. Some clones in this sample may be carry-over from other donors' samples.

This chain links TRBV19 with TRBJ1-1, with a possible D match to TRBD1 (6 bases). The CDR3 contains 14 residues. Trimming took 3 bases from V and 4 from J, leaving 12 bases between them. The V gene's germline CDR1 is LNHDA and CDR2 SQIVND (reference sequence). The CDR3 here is CASSIWGRVTEAFF. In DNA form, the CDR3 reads TGTGCCAGTAGTATCTGGGGGCGGGTCACTGAAGCTTTCTTT.

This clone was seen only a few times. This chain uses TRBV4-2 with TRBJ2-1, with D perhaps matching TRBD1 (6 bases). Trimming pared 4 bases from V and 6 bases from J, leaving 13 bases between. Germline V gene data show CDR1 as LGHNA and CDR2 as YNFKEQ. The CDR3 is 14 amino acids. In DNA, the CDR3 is TGTGCCAGCAGCCCCAGGACAGTGGGCAATGAGCAGTTCTTC. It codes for CASSPRTVGNEQFF.

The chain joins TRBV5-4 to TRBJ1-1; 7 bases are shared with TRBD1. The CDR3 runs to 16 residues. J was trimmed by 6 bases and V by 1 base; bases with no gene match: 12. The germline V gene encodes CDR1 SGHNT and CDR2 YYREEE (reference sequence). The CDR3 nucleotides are TGTGCCAGCAGCTTGTTTAAGACAGGGCTCCAACCTGAAGCTTTCTTT. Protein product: CASSLFKTGLQPEAFF.

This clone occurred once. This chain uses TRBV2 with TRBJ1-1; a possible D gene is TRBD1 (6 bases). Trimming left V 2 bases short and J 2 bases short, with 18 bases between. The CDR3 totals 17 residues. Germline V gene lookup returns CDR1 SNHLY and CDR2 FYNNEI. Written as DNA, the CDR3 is TGTGCCAGCAGTGAACCGGGGGGCTTTTCGGTTAACACTGAAGCTTTCTTT. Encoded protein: CASSEPGGFSVNTEAFF.

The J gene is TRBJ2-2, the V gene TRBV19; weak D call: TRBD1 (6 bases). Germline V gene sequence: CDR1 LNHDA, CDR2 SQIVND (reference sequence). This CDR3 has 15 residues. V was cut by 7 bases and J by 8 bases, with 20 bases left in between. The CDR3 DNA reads TGTGCCAGTAACGCAGGGGCTAGGTGGGCTGGGGAGCTGTTTTTT. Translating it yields CASNAGARWAGELFF.

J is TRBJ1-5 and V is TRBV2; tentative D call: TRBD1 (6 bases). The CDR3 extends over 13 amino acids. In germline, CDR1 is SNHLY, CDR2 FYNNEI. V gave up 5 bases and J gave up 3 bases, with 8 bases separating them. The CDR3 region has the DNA TGTGCCAGCAGTCGGGACATCAATCAGCCCCAGCATTTT. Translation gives CASSRDINQPQHF.

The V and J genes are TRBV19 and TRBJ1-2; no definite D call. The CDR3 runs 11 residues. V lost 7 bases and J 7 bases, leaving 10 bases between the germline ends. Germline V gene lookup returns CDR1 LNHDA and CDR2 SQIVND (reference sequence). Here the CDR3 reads CASKDQRGYTF. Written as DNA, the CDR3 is TGTGCCAGTAAGGACCAGCGTGGCTACACCTTC.

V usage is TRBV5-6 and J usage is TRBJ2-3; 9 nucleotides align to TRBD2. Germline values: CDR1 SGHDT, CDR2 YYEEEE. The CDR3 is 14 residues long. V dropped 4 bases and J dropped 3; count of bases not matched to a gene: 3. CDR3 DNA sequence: TGTGCCAGCAGCCTTAGCGGGAGAACAGATACGCAGTATTTT. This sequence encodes CASSLSGRTDTQYF. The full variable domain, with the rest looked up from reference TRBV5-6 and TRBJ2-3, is DAGVTQSPTHLIKTRGQQVTLRCSPKSGHDTVSWYQQALGQGPQFIFQYYEEEERQRGNFPDRFSGHQFPNYSSELNVNALLLGDSALYLCASSLSGRTDTQYFGPGTRLTVL.

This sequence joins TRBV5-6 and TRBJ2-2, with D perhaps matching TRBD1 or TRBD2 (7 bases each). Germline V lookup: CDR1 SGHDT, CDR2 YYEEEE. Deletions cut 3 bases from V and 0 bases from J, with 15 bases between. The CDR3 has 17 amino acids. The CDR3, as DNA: TGTGCCAGCAGCTCCCAGGGGGGGTTAGCGAACACCGGGGAGCTGTTTTTT. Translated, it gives CASSSQGGLANTGELFF.

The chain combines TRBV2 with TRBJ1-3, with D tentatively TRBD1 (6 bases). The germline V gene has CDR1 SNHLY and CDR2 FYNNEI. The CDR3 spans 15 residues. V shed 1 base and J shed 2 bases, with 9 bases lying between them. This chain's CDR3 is CASSEDSGAGNTIYF. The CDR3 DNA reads TGTGCCAGCAGTGAAGATTCAGGGGCTGGAAACACCATATATTTT.

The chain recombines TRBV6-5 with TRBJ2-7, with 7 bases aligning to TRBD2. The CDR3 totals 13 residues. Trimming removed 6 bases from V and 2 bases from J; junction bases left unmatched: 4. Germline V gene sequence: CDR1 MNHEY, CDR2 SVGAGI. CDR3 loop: CASSRGRAYEQYF. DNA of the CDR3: TGTGCCAGCAGCCGCGGGAGAGCCTACGAGCAGTACTTC.

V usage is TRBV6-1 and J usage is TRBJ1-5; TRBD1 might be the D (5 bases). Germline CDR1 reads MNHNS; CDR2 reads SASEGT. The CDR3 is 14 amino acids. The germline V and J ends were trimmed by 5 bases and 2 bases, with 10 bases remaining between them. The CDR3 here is CASSHQGGNQPQHF. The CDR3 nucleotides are TGTGCCAGCAGTCATCAAGGGGGCAATCAGCCCCAGCATTTT.

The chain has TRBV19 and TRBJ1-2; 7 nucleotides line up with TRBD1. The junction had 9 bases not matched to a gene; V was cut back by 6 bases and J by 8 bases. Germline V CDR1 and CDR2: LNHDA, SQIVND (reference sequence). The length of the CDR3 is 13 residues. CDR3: CASSNRGLEGYTF. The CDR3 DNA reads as TGTGCCAGTAGCAACAGGGGTCTAGAGGGCTACACCTTC.

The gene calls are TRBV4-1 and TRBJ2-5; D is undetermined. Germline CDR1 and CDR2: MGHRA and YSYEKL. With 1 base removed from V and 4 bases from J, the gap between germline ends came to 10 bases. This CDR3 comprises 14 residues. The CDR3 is CASSQVRHLETQYF. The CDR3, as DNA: TGCGCCAGCAGCCAAGTTCGGCACTTAGAGACCCAGTACTTC.